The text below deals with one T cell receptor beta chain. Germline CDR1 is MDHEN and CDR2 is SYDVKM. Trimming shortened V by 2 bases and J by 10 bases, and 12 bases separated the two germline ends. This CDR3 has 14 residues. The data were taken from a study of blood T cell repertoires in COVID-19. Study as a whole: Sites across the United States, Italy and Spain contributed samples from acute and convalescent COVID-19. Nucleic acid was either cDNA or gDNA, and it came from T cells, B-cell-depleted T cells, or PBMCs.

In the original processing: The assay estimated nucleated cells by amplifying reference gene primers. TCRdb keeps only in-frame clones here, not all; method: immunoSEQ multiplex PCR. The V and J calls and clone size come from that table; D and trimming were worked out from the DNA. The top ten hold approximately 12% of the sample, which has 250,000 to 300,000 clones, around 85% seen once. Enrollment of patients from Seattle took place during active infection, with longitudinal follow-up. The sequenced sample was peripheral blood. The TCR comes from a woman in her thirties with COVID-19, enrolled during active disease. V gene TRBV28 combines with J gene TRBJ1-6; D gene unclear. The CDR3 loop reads CASSLIRIGSPLHF. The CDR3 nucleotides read TGTGCCAGCAGTTTAATAAGGATCGGGTCACCCCTCCACTTT.